Below are 6 T cell receptor beta chains sequenced from a single sample in a study of shared clonotypes between healthy human individuals. Libraries were prepared by immunoSEQ multiplex PCR; TCRdb keeps only in-frame clonotypes and omits some of them. The table records approximately 2,000,000 clones, about 90% of them present only once. Sequencing used naive CD4+ T cells from PBMCs. Subset specified: CD45RA+ positively selected. These receptors were collected from a man younger than 30 in good health. Some clones in this sample may be carry-over from other donors' samples.

The chain links TRBV28 to TRBJ1-3; D not resolved. There are 14 residues in the CDR3. Germline lookup yields CDR1 MDHEN and CDR2 SYDVKM. The V gene lost 5 bases and the J gene lost 2 bases, with 10 bases spanning the gap. CDR3 sequence reads: CASSLPVAGNTIYF. Written as DNA, the CDR3 is TGTGCCAGCAGTCTACCGGTCGCTGGAAACACCATATATTTT.

As for this clone: Other DNA sequences in the same sample also yield this CDR3. V gene TRBV7-2 combines with J gene TRBJ2-3, with D unresolved. The V end lost 3 bases, the J end lost 1 base, and 8 bases lay between the germline ends. The germline gives CDR1 SGHTA, CDR2 FQGNSA. This CDR3 spans 14 amino acids. CDR3 sequence: CASSLATGTDTQYF. The DNA of the CDR3 is TGTGCCAGCAGCTTGGCTACAGGCACAGATACGCAGTATTTT. Combining the CDR3 with reference TRBV7-2 and TRBJ2-3 gives the whole variable domain GAGVSQSPSNKVTEKGKDVELRCDPISGHTALYWYRQSLGQGLEFLIYFQGNSAPDKSGLPSDRFSAERTGGSVSTLTIQRTQQEDSAVYLCASSLATGTDTQYFGPGTRLTVL.

Notes on this clone: This sample includes further DNA sequences coding for the same CDR3. DNA for the CDR3: TGTGCCATCAGTGAGTCGGGCGGGCAAGAGACCCAGTACTTC. Amino acids: CAISESGGQETQYF. The rearrangement uses TRBV10-3 and TRBJ2-5; D possibly corresponds to TRBD2 (5 bases). Trimming cost V 0 bases and J 2 bases, with 7 bases left between them. This CDR3 has 14 residues. Germline CDR1 ENHRY, CDR2 SYGVKD.

CDR3 loop: CASSRGTPAVQPQHF. Written as DNA, the CDR3 is TGTGCCAGCAGCCGCGGGACACCCGCCGTCCAGCCCCAGCATTTT. This chain uses TRBV2 with TRBJ1-5, with D possibly matching TRBD1 (6 bases). The V and J ends lost 6 bases and 7 bases respectively, with 19 bases between them. Germline V gene lookup returns CDR1 SNHLY and CDR2 FYNNEI. This CDR3 has 15 amino acids. Combining the CDR3 with reference TRBV2 and TRBJ1-5 gives the whole variable domain EPEVTQTPSHQVTQMGQEVILRCVPISNHLYFYWYRQILGQKVEFLVSFYNNEISEKSEIFDDQFSVERPDGSNFTLKIRSTKLEDSAMYFCASSRGTPAVQPQHFGDGTRLSIL.

J is TRBJ2-3 and V is TRBV6-1, with 7 positions matching TRBD2. This CDR3 region has 14 residues. The V segment lost 4 bases and the J segment 2 bases; nucleotides outside the gene matches: 3. Germline V gene data show CDR1 as MNHNS and CDR2 as SASEGT. The DNA of the CDR3 is TGTGCCAGCAGTGCGGGGAGGGCCACAGATACGCAGTATTTT. Its protein is CASSAGRATDTQYF.

The V gene is TRBV19, the J gene TRBJ2-3, with D possibly matching TRBD2 (6 bases). The CDR3 sequence is 15 residues long. The V gene lost 5 bases and the J gene lost 0 bases, with 12 bases spanning the gap. Germline V CDR1 and CDR2: LNHDA, SQIVND (reference sequence). CDR3 bases: TGTGCCAGTAGTGATAGCGGATCTAGCACAGATACGCAGTATTTT. Its translation: CASSDSGSSTDTQYF. The full variable domain, its missing parts supplied by reference TRBV19 and TRBJ2-3, is DGGITQSPKYLFRKEGQNVTLSCEQNLNHDAMYWYRQDPGQGLRLIYYSQIVNDFQKGDIAEGYSVSREKKESFPLTVTSAQKNPTAFYLCASSDSGSSTDTQYFGPGTRLTVL.